The source of this T cell receptor (beta chain) is a study of early T cells in non-severe SARS-CoV-2 infection. At the level of the study: Alpha and beta chains were unpaired, from unsorted whole-blood bulk RNA.

V lost 8 bases, J lost 3 bases, and 4 bases stayed unmatched. This CDR3 region has 12 residues. From germline, CDR1 is DFQATT and CDR2 SNEGSKA (reference sequence). Separate cDNA molecules each had unique molecular identifiers attached to them. TCRdb re-derived calls from the 5' RACE reads in MiXCR, one entry per CDR3 protein. The sample has about 35,000 distinct CDR3 sequences; about 6.3% are singletons. The sequenced sample consisted of whole blood. The chain links TRBV20-1 to TRBJ2-1, with 7 bases fitting TRBD1. This receptor was identified in an adult who was a healthcare worker with PCR-confirmed SARS-CoV-2 infection or an uninfected control (not recorded which). Here the CDR3 reads CSPGTDYNEQFF. The CDR3 nucleotides read TGCAGTCCCGGGACAGACTACAATGAGCAGTTCTTC.